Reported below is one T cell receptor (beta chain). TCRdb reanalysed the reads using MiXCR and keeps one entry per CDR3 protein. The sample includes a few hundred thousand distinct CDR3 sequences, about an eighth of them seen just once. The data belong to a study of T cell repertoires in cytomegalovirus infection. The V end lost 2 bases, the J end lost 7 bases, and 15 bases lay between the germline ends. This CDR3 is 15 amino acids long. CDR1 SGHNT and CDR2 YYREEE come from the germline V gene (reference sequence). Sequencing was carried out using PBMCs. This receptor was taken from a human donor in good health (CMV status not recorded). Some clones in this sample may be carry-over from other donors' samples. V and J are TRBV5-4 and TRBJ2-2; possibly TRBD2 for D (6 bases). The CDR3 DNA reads TGTGCCAGCAGCTTTCCGGGGGTAGGGAACGGGGAGCTGTTTTTT. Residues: CASSFPGVGNGELFF. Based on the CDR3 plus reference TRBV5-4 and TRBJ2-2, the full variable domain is ETGVTQSPTHLIKTRGQQVTLRCSSQSGHNTVSWYQQALGQGPQFIFQYYREEENGRGNFPPRFSGLQFPNYSSELNVNALELDDSALYLCASSFPGVGNGELFFGEGSRLTVL.